These 12 T cell receptor beta chains came from one sample sequenced in a study of control samples from healthy donors and cancer patients. The protocol was immunoSEQ multiplex PCR, while the TCRdb copy is restricted to in-frame clones and leaves out a portion. The sample gives about 150,000 clones, about 94% of which show up once; 4.5% to 6% is in the top ten. Sequencing used blood. These receptors all come from a man aged 35-49 years in good health.

The genes are TRBV19 and TRBJ1-1; TRBD1 matches 8 bases. Germline assignment: CDR1 LNHDA and CDR2 SQIVND (reference sequence). The CDR3 is made up of 14 amino acids. V was pared by 6 bases and J by 3 bases, with 6 bases of the junction left unmatched. The CDR3 sequence: CASRDRVGYTEAFF. The CDR3, as DNA: TGTGCCAGTAGGGACAGGGTTGGATACACTGAAGCTTTCTTT.

The chain links TRBV7-9 to TRBJ2-5, with 7 nucleotides matching TRBD2. The CDR3 sequence is 18 residues long. V lost 2 bases, J lost 2 bases, and 14 bases stayed unmatched. Germline-derived CDR1 and CDR2 are SEHNR and FQNEAQ (reference sequence). CDR3 DNA sequence: TGTGCCAGCAGCTTAAATTTCTATCTGGGGGGGAGTCAAGAGACCCAGTACTTC. Translated: CASSLNFYLGGSQETQYF.

This chain connects TRBV6-5 to TRBJ1-1; TRBD1 aligns across 7 bases. V lost 6 bases to trimming and J lost 8 bases; unmatched junction nucleotides: 9. The CDR3 extends over 13 amino acids. Germline loops: CDR1 MNHEY, CDR2 SVGAGI. DNA for the CDR3: TGTGCCAGCAGACGGACAGGCCAAATCGAAGCTTTCTTT. This encodes CASRRTGQIEAFF.

The V call is TRBV7-9, the J call TRBJ1-2; no definite D call. The CDR3 totals 13 residues. V lost 5 bases and J 8 bases, leaving 15 bases between the germline ends. Looked up from germline, CDR1 is SEHNR and CDR2 is FQNEAQ (reference sequence). The CDR3, as DNA: TGTGCCAGCAGCCCAGAAACCCCGAAGGGCTACACCTTC. As protein: CASSPETPKGYTF. The entire variable domain, with the rest obtained from reference TRBV7-9 and TRBJ1-2, is as follows: DTGVSQNPRHKITKRGQNVTFRCDPISEHNRLYWYRQTLGQGPEFLTYFQNEAQLEKSRLLSDRFSAERPKGSFSTLEIQRTEQGDSAMYLCASSPETPKGYTFGSGTRLTVV.

The chain joins TRBV27 to TRBJ1-5; D possibly corresponds to TRBD1 (6 bases). Deletions cut 6 bases from V and 6 bases from J, with 9 bases between. Germline V gene lookup returns CDR1 MNHEY and CDR2 SMNVEV (reference sequence). The CDR3 extends over 12 amino acids. The CDR3 here is CASSLQGQPQHF. The CDR3 region has the DNA TGTGCCAGCAGCCTACAGGGTCAGCCCCAGCATTTT.

The rearrangement uses TRBV7-9 and TRBJ1-5; D remains unclear. V was clipped by 5 bases and J by 1 base, with 9 bases between them. Germline CDR1 is SEHNR and CDR2 is FQNEAQ (reference sequence). This CDR3 comprises 14 residues. CDR3 sequence: CASSHPGSNQPQHF. Written as DNA, the CDR3 is TGTGCCAGCAGCCACCCGGGGAGCAATCAGCCCCAGCATTTT.

The chain couples TRBV10-1 to TRBJ2-3; TRBD2 aligns across 12 bases. The CDR3 totals 16 residues. The ends lost 6 bases at V and 5 bases at J; junction bases unmatched: 9. Germline V lookup: CDR1 WNHNN, CDR2 SYGVQD (reference sequence). The CDR3 here is CASRRSSGGAKDTQYF. The CDR3 DNA reads as TGCGCCAGCAGACGATCTAGCGGGGGGGCCAAAGATACGCAGTATTTT.

The CDR3 loop reads CASSRGRGVRSRDYEQYF. CDR3 DNA sequence: TGTGCCAGCAGCCGCGGCAGGGGGGTCCGAAGTCGTGACTACGAGCAGTACTTC. The gene calls are TRBV6-2 or TRBV6-3 and TRBJ2-7, with D perhaps matching TRBD1 (7 bases). Between the trimmed V and J ends, which lost 6 bases and 3 bases, there was a span of 27 bases. From germline, CDR1 is MNHEY and CDR2 SVGEGT. This CDR3 spans 18 amino acids.

The chain joins TRBV5-4 to TRBJ1-2; possible D gene TRBD1, 5 bases. The CDR3 has 14 residues. The germline gives CDR1 SGHNT, CDR2 YYREEE (reference sequence). V lost 3 bases and J 4 bases, leaving 13 bases between the germline ends. CDR3 protein: CASSSEGARYGYTF. The CDR3 DNA reads as TGTGCCAGCAGCTCGGAAGGGGCCCGCTATGGCTACACCTTC.

The chain employs TRBV28 and TRBJ1-5; D is ambiguous. The CDR3 sequence is 14 residues long. Trimming pared 3 bases from V and 4 bases from J, leaving 10 bases between. The germline V gene has CDR1 MDHEN and CDR2 SYDVKM. The CDR3 sequence: CASSFLPVNQPQHF. The CDR3 DNA reads TGTGCCAGCAGTTTCCTGCCGGTTAATCAGCCCCAGCATTTT.

The chain joins TRBV30 to TRBJ1-2; D gene uncertain. Trimming took 0 bases from V and 4 from J, leaving 15 bases between them. Germline V gives CDR1 GTSNPN, CDR2 SVGIG (reference sequence). The CDR3 is 15 amino acids. The DNA for the CDR3 is TGTGCCTGGAGTGTACTGGGCGGGCCCCTCTATGGCTACACCTTC. It is translated as CAWSVLGGPLYGYTF.

The genes are TRBV12-3 or TRBV12-4 and TRBJ1-1, with D uncertain. V was cut by 5 bases and J by 5 bases, with 12 bases left in between. The CDR3 loop spans 13 amino acids. CDR3: CASSPGVGTEAFF. In DNA, the CDR3 is TGTGCCAGCAGTCCCGGGGTTGGGACTGAAGCTTTCTTT.